A selection of T cell receptor beta chains follows, all from one sample in a study of Ad26.COV2.S vaccination and SARS-CoV-2 variants. Assay: immunoSEQ multiplex PCR; the TCRdb copy retains only in-frame clones and omits some. The sample lists around 450,000 clones, 80% to 95% occurring once. Source: peripheral blood, taken in a trial of Ad26.COV2.S vaccine versus placebo. The origin of the receptors is a person between 18 and 65 years old who received the Ad26.COV2.S COVID-19 vaccine or a placebo. The CDR3 runs from the conserved cysteine through the conserved F or W. Fields, in order: V gene, clone size, D gene, J gene, CDR3 protein, CDR3 DNA. D genes are given only for firm matches. Clone size is not always given. Where it is, it says once, few, many or a class for expanded clones.

v_gene: TRBV28; abundance: -; d_gene: -; j_gene: TRBJ2-7; CDR3aa: CASSSGDGGTDTYEQYF; CDR3nt: TGTGCCAGCAGTTCCGGGGACGGGGGGACAGATACCTACGAGCAGTACTTC
v_gene: TRBV5-1; abundance: -; d_gene: -; j_gene: TRBJ2-7; CDR3aa: CASSLGIAYEQYF; CDR3nt: TGCGCCAGCAGCTTGGGAATCGCCTACGAGCAGTACTTC
v_gene: TRBV4-3; abundance: -; d_gene: -; j_gene: TRBJ2-2; CDR3aa: CTSSQGDRTTGELFF; CDR3nt: TGCACCAGCAGCCAAGGTGACCGAACCACCGGGGAGCTGTTTTTT
v_gene: TRBV2; abundance: -; d_gene: -; j_gene: TRBJ2-3; CDR3aa: CASSPTGWADTQYF; CDR3nt: TGTGCCAGCAGTCCCACGGGTTGGGCAGATACGCAGTATTTT
v_gene: TRBV24-1; abundance: -; d_gene: TRBD2; j_gene: TRBJ2-6; CDR3aa: CATKREGAGFGANVLTF; CDR3nt: TGTGCCACCAAGAGGGAGGGCGCGGGATTTGGGGCCAACGTCCTGACTTTC
v_gene: TRBV5-1; abundance: -; d_gene: TRBD2; j_gene: TRBJ2-5; CDR3aa: CASSFSGTSVGTQYF; CDR3nt: TGCGCCAGCAGCTTTTCCGGGACTAGCGTTGGGACCCAGTACTTC
v_gene: TRBV7-9; abundance: -; d_gene: TRBD2; j_gene: TRBJ2-1; CDR3aa: CASSLGRLAGFEQFF; CDR3nt: TGTGCCAGCAGCTTGGGCCGACTAGCGGGATTTGAGCAGTTCTTC
v_gene: TRBV5-1; abundance: -; d_gene: TRBD2; j_gene: TRBJ2-1; CDR3aa: CASKLMTSGNEQFF; CDR3nt: TGCGCCAGCAAACTAATGACTAGCGGGAATGAGCAGTTCTTC
v_gene: TRBV15; abundance: once; d_gene: -; j_gene: TRBJ2-1; CDR3aa: CATQQGSGNEQFF; CDR3nt: TGTGCCACGCAGCAAGGTAGCGGCAATGAGCAGTTCTTC
v_gene: TRBV6-2/TRBV6-3; abundance: -; d_gene: -; j_gene: TRBJ1-2; CDR3aa: CASSREGLYGYTF; CDR3nt: TGTGCCAGCAGCCGGGAGGGTTTATATGGCTACACCTTC
v_gene: TRBV3-1/TRBV3-2; abundance: -; d_gene: -; j_gene: TRBJ2-3; CDR3aa: CASSRRAPGIDTQYF; CDR3nt: TGTGCCAGCAGCCGCCGGGCCCCTGGGATAGATACGCAGTATTTT
v_gene: TRBV7-5; abundance: -; d_gene: -; j_gene: TRBJ2-3; CDR3aa: CARSCAGASTDTQYF; CDR3nt: TGTGCCAGAAGCTGCGCGGGGGCCTCCACAGATACGCAGTATTTT
v_gene: TRBV24-1; abundance: -; d_gene: TRBD2; j_gene: TRBJ2-2; CDR3aa: CATSGSGRAGGELFF; CDR3nt: TGTGCCACCAGCGGTAGCGGGAGGGCTGGCGGGGAGCTGTTTTTT
v_gene: TRBV2; abundance: -; d_gene: -; j_gene: TRBJ2-7; CDR3aa: CASSDVAESYEQYF; CDR3nt: TGTGCCAGCAGTGACGTAGCGGAGAGCTACGAGCAGTACTTC
v_gene: TRBV7-9; abundance: -; d_gene: -; j_gene: TRBJ2-3; CDR3aa: CASSLATEDTQYF; CDR3nt: TGTGCCAGCAGCTTAGCGACAGAAGATACGCAGTATTTT
v_gene: TRBV9; abundance: -; d_gene: TRBD1; j_gene: TRBJ1-2; CDR3aa: CASSSSRGPYGYTF; CDR3nt: TGTGCCAGCAGCTCAAGCAGGGGGCCCTATGGCTACACCTTC
v_gene: TRBV24-1; abundance: -; d_gene: TRBD1; j_gene: TRBJ2-3; CDR3aa: CATSDLSRGRSDTQYF; CDR3nt: TGTGCCACCAGTGATTTGTCCAGGGGGCGATCAGATACGCAGTATTTT
v_gene: TRBV28; abundance: once; d_gene: TRBD1; j_gene: TRBJ1-3; CDR3aa: CASSFGTVRNTIYF; CDR3nt: TGTGCCAGCAGTTTCGGGACAGTCCGTAACACCATATATTTT
v_gene: TRBV18; abundance: -; d_gene: -; j_gene: TRBJ2-5; CDR3aa: CASSPRAVQETQYF; CDR3nt: TGTGCCAGCTCACCACGCGCGGTCCAAGAGACCCAGTACTTC
v_gene: TRBV7-9; abundance: -; d_gene: TRBD2; j_gene: TRBJ2-2; CDR3aa: CASSLGLASTGELFF; CDR3nt: TGTGCCAGCAGCTTAGGACTAGCTTCCACCGGGGAGCTGTTTTTT
v_gene: TRBV4-3; abundance: -; d_gene: -; j_gene: TRBJ2-5; CDR3aa: CASSQDLRETQYF; CDR3nt: TGCGCCAGCAGCCAAGATTTGCGAGAGACCCAGTACTTC
v_gene: TRBV16; abundance: -; d_gene: -; j_gene: TRBJ2-2; CDR3aa: CASSRTANTGELFF; CDR3nt: TGTGCCAGCAGCCGGACAGCGAACACCGGGGAGCTGTTTTTT
v_gene: TRBV6-5; abundance: -; d_gene: -; j_gene: TRBJ2-5; CDR3aa: CASSYLAGSAETQYF; CDR3nt: TGTGCCAGCAGTTACCTTGCAGGGAGCGCGGAGACCCAGTACTTC
v_gene: TRBV11-2; abundance: -; d_gene: TRBD2; j_gene: TRBJ2-2; CDR3aa: CASSLGTSGKYSGELFF; CDR3nt: TGTGCCAGCAGCTTAGGGACTAGCGGGAAATATAGCGGGGAGCTGTTTTTT
v_gene: TRBV19; abundance: -; d_gene: -; j_gene: TRBJ2-3; CDR3aa: CASSQQGPLGDTQYF; CDR3nt: TGTGCCAGTAGCCAACAGGGCCCCCTAGGCGATACGCAGTATTTT
v_gene: TRBV11-2; abundance: once; d_gene: -; j_gene: TRBJ2-2; CDR3aa: CASSLDVGSGYTGELFF; CDR3nt: TGTGCCAGCAGCTTAGATGTTGGTAGCGGATACACCGGGGAGCTGTTTTTT
v_gene: TRBV28; abundance: -; d_gene: TRBD2; j_gene: TRBJ2-7; CDR3aa: CASIPLRKAGLRTYYEQYF; CDR3nt: TGTGCCAGCATTCCCCTCAGGAAAGCGGGACTTAGAACGTACTACGAGCAGTACTTC
v_gene: TRBV6-5; abundance: -; d_gene: -; j_gene: TRBJ1-3; CDR3aa: CASSTTLGGNTIYF; CDR3nt: TGTGCCAGCAGTACTACCCTAGGGGGAAACACCATATATTTT
v_gene: TRBV6-6; abundance: once; d_gene: TRBD2; j_gene: TRBJ2-7; CDR3aa: CASSRSGTSGPTTSYEQYF; CDR3nt: TGTGCCAGCAGTCGGTCCGGGACTAGCGGGCCTACCACCTCCTACGAGCAGTACTTC
v_gene: TRBV4-2; abundance: -; d_gene: -; j_gene: TRBJ2-5; CDR3aa: CASSQEKGGETQYF; CDR3nt: TGTGCCAGCAGCCAAGAAAAGGGTGGGGAGACCCAGTACTTC
v_gene: TRBV30; abundance: -; d_gene: -; j_gene: TRBJ1-1; CDR3aa: CAWSASRAEAFF; CDR3nt: TGTGCCTGGAGTGCGTCCCGGGCTGAAGCTTTCTTT
v_gene: TRBV7-9; abundance: -; d_gene: TRBD1; j_gene: TRBJ1-1; CDR3aa: CASSQGAEAFF; CDR3nt: TGTGCCAGCAGTCAGGGGGCTGAAGCTTTCTTT
v_gene: TRBV12-5; abundance: -; d_gene: -; j_gene: TRBJ2-7; CDR3aa: CASGLVGGGVYEQYF; CDR3nt: TGTGCTAGTGGTTTGGTCGGGGGTGGGGTCTACGAGCAGTACTTC
v_gene: TRBV10-3; abundance: -; d_gene: TRBD2; j_gene: TRBJ2-3; CDR3aa: CAISGKGGSPTDTQYF; CDR3nt: TGTGCCATCAGTGGGAAGGGCGGGAGCCCTACAGATACGCAGTATTTT
v_gene: TRBV2; abundance: few; d_gene: TRBD1; j_gene: TRBJ2-7; CDR3aa: CASTRRQGSYEQYF; CDR3nt: TGTGCCAGCACCCGCAGACAGGGTTCCTACGAGCAGTACTTC
v_gene: TRBV6-2/TRBV6-3; abundance: -; d_gene: TRBD1; j_gene: TRBJ2-7; CDR3aa: CASSYSFGGQGLYEQYF; CDR3nt: TGTGCCAGCAGTTACTCGTTTGGGGGACAGGGACTCTACGAGCAGTACTTC
v_gene: TRBV5-1; abundance: -; d_gene: TRBD1; j_gene: TRBJ2-5; CDR3aa: CASSLGQGARETQYF; CDR3nt: TGCGCCAGCAGCCTGGGACAGGGGGCGAGGGAGACCCAGTACTTC
v_gene: TRBV7-3; abundance: -; d_gene: -; j_gene: TRBJ2-5; CDR3aa: CASSLSYKETQYF; CDR3nt: TGTGCCAGCAGCTTAAGCTATAAAGAGACCCAGTACTTC
v_gene: TRBV4-3; abundance: -; d_gene: TRBD2; j_gene: TRBJ2-3; CDR3aa: CASSQLAGGVDTQYF; CDR3nt: TGCGCCAGCAGCCAACTAGCGGGAGGTGTAGATACGCAGTATTTT
v_gene: TRBV5-4; abundance: -; d_gene: TRBD1; j_gene: TRBJ2-1; CDR3aa: CASSLGQGKAEQFF; CDR3nt: TGTGCCAGCAGCTTGGGACAGGGAAAGGCTGAGCAGTTCTTC
v_gene: TRBV6-2/TRBV6-3; abundance: -; d_gene: -; j_gene: TRBJ2-3; CDR3aa: CASSYGVPGTDTQYF; CDR3nt: TGTGCCAGCAGTTACGGTGTCCCAGGCACAGATACGCAGTATTTT
v_gene: TRBV7-9; abundance: -; d_gene: TRBD2; j_gene: TRBJ2-1; CDR3aa: CASTLGGFSGRYNEQFF; CDR3nt: TGTGCCAGCACCCTAGGGGGCTTTAGCGGGAGATACAATGAGCAGTTCTTC
v_gene: TRBV9; abundance: -; d_gene: TRBD2; j_gene: TRBJ2-3; CDR3aa: CASSVHSGSSSFTDTQYF; CDR3nt: TGTGCCAGCAGCGTACATAGCGGGAGCTCATCCTTCACAGATACGCAGTATTTT
v_gene: TRBV4-2; abundance: -; d_gene: -; j_gene: TRBJ2-7; CDR3aa: CASSEGAYEQYF; CDR3nt: TGTGCCAGCAGCGAAGGAGCTTACGAGCAGTACTTC
v_gene: TRBV5-4; abundance: -; d_gene: TRBD1; j_gene: TRBJ2-2; CDR3aa: CASSQDRGPTGELFF; CDR3nt: TGTGCCAGCAGCCAGGACAGGGGGCCCACCGGGGAGCTGTTTTTT
v_gene: TRBV9; abundance: -; d_gene: -; j_gene: TRBJ1-2; CDR3aa: CASSGPYGYTF; CDR3nt: TGTGCCAGCAGTGGCCCCTATGGCTACACCTTC
v_gene: TRBV7-2; abundance: -; d_gene: -; j_gene: TRBJ2-1; CDR3aa: CASSFQRPVGEQFF; CDR3nt: TGTGCCAGCAGCTTCCAGCGGCCCGTTGGCGAGCAGTTCTTC
v_gene: TRBV6-2/TRBV6-3; abundance: -; d_gene: -; j_gene: TRBJ1-5; CDR3aa: CASSYPGARARKPQHF; CDR3nt: TGTGCCAGCAGTTACCCCGGGGCCAGGGCTAGGAAGCCCCAGCATTTT
v_gene: TRBV30; abundance: -; d_gene: -; j_gene: TRBJ2-3; CDR3aa: CAWSGGRITDTQYF; CDR3nt: TGTGCCTGGAGTGGGGGGAGGATCACAGATACGCAGTATTTT
v_gene: TRBV18; abundance: -; d_gene: TRBD1; j_gene: TRBJ2-5; CDR3aa: CASSPPQGQGRETQYF; CDR3nt: TGTGCCAGCTCACCACCCCAGGGACAGGGGAGGGAGACCCAGTACTTC